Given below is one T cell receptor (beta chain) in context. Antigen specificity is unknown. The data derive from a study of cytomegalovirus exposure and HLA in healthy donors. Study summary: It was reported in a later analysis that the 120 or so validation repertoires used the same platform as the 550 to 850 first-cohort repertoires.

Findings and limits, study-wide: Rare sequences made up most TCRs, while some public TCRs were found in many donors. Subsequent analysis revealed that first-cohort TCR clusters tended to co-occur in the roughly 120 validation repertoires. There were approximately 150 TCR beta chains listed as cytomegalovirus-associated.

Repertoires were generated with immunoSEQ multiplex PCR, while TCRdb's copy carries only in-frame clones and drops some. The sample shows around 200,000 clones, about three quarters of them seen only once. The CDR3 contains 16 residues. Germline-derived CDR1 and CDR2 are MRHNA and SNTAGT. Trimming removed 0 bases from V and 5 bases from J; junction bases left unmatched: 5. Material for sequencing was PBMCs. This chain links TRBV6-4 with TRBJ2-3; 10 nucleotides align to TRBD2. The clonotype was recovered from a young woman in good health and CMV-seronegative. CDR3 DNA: TGTGCCAGCAGTGACTCGAGCGGGGGGGCAGAAGATACGCAGTATTTT. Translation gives CASSDSSGGAEDTQYF.